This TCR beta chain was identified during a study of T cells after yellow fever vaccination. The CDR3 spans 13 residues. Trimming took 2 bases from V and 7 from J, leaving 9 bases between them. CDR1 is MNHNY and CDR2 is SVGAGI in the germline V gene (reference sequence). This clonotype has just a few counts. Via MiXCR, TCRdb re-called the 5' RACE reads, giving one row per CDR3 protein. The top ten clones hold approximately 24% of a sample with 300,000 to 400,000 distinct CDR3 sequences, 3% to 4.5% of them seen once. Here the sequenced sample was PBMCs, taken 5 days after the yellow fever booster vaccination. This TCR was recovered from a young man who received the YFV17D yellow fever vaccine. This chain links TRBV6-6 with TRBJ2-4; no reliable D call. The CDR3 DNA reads TGTGCCAGCAGTTACGGGGTGGATAACATTCAGTACTTC. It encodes CASSYGVDNIQYF.